Below are 12 T cell receptor beta chains sequenced from a single sample in a study of early T cells in non-severe SARS-CoV-2 infection (dated by TCRdb to the early 2020s). The library was produced with 5' RACE. Sequencing relied on a NextSeq 500. TCRdb took the public reads, trimmed them with fastp at Q25, ran MiXCR for clone calling and kept in-frame beta chains. Each entry merges the rows of one CDR3 protein and shows their most common DNA and genes. The sample table contains approximately 28,000 distinct CDR3 sequences; only one count was recorded for just over 4% of them. The top ten clonotypes cover 6.2% of the sample. The sequencing sample was made of whole blood. These receptors were obtained from an adult who was a healthcare worker with PCR-confirmed SARS-CoV-2 infection or an uninfected control (not recorded which).

This clonotype was observed many times. This rearrangement joins TRBV5-6 to TRBJ1-1; TRBD1 aligns across 7 bases. Germline loops: CDR1 SGHDT, CDR2 YYEEEE. The CDR3 runs 13 residues. V shed 5 bases and J 6 bases; nucleotides not matched to a gene: 7. The CDR3 nucleotides read TGTGCCAGCAGTCAGGGACAGATACCTGAAGCTTTCTTT. Its protein is CASSQGQIPEAFF.

This clonotype came up many times. This chain joins TRBV7-2 and TRBJ2-5, with TRBD2 identical over 11 bases. V was clipped by 5 bases and J by 5 bases; unmatched bases: 7. Germline V gives CDR1 SGHTA, CDR2 FQGNSA. The CDR3 extends over 15 amino acids. CDR3 sequence: CASSPTSGNRETQYF. The CDR3 nucleotides read TGTGCCAGCAGCCCGACTAGCGGGAACCGGGAGACCCAGTACTTC.

The chain recombines TRBV20-1 with TRBJ2-2; 9 bases align to TRBD1. V gave up 0 bases and J gave up 1 base; unmatched junction bases: 3. From germline, CDR1 is DFQATT and CDR2 SNEGSKA (reference sequence). This CDR3 spans 16 amino acids. CDR3 DNA sequence: TGCAGTGCTAGAGATCCGGGACAGGGGAACACCGGGGAGCTGTTTTTT. As protein: CSARDPGQGNTGELFF.

This clonotype was detected many times. The chain carries TRBV11-2 and TRBJ1-4, with 7 bases aligning to TRBD1. Per the germline V gene, CDR1 is SGHAT and CDR2 is FQNNGV. V shed 4 bases, J shed 0 bases, and the junction held 11 bases outside the gene matches. This CDR3 region has 18 residues. DNA for the CDR3: TGTGCCAGCAGCTCAACCCTGCGGCAGGGGGCAACTAATGAAAAACTGTTTTTT. Translation gives CASSSTLRQGATNEKLFF.

This clonotype showed up many times. This chain joins TRBV2 and TRBJ1-2; D is unclear. The CDR3 extends over 13 amino acids. Germline V gene sequence: CDR1 SNHLY, CDR2 FYNNEI. The ends were cut back, 10 bases at V and 6 bases at J, with 18 bases in the middle. The chain's CDR3 is CATNYQTGDGYTF. Written as DNA, the CDR3 is TGTGCCACCAATTACCAGACTGGGGATGGCTACACCTTC. Drawing the rest from reference TRBV2 and TRBJ1-2, the complete variable domain is EPEVTQTPSHQVTQMGQEVILRCVPISNHLYFYWYRQILGQKVEFLVSFYNNEISEKSEIFDDQFSVERPDGSNFTLKIRSTKLEDSAMYFCATNYQTGDGYTFGSGTRLTVV.

This clonotype was seen many times. This rearrangement joins TRBV7-9 to TRBJ2-3; 8 bases are shared with TRBD2. The V gene's germline CDR1 is SEHNR and CDR2 FQNEAQ (reference sequence). V was pared by 5 bases and J by 0 bases, with 7 bases of the junction left unmatched. CDR3 size: 16 residues. The CDR3 DNA sequence: TGTGCCAGCAGCCCGTTCGGGGGGGTGAGCACAGATACGCAGTATTTT. It encodes CASSPFGGVSTDTQYF. Complete variable domain (other parts from reference TRBV7-9 and TRBJ2-3): DTGVSQNPRHKITKRGQNVTFRCDPISEHNRLYWYRQTLGQGPEFLTYFQNEAQLEKSRLLSDRFSAERPKGSFSTLEIQRTEQGDSAMYLCASSPFGGVSTDTQYFGPGTRLTVL.

This clonotype has ten or more counts. The CDR3 sequence: CASSSPPPGTYLEAFF. The CDR3 DNA reads TGTGCCAGCAGCTCTCCTCCACCCGGGACATATTTAGAAGCTTTCTTT. The V and J genes are TRBV5-4 and TRBJ1-1, with D perhaps TRBD1 (6 bases). CDR3 size: 16 residues. V was cut by 3 bases and J by 8 bases, with 23 bases left in between. The V gene's germline CDR1 is SGHNT and CDR2 YYREEE (reference sequence).

This clonotype was detected ten times or more. The chain combines TRBV18 with TRBJ2-3; D remains unclear. The CDR3 covers 13 residues. Between the trimmed V and J ends, which lost 3 bases and 2 bases, there was a span of 6 bases. Germline-derived CDR1 and CDR2 are KGHSH and LQKENI. For the CDR3, the DNA is TGTGCCAGCTCACCGGCTGCCACAGATACGCAGTATTTT. Its translation: CASSPAATDTQYF.

V usage is TRBV29-1 and J usage is TRBJ2-1; weak D call: TRBD2 (6 bases). V was clipped by 0 bases and J by 5 bases, with 14 bases between them. CDR3 length: 15 amino acids. Germline V gene sequence: CDR1 SQVTM, CDR2 ANQGSEA. DNA of the CDR3: TGCAGCGTTGAAGATCTTGGGGGGATGGACAATGAGCAGTTCTTC. Protein: CSVEDLGGMDNEQFF.

This chain uses TRBV4-3 with TRBJ2-3, with D perhaps TRBD2 (5 bases). V was shortened by 0 bases and J by 8 bases, with 12 bases between the two germline ends. The CDR3 sequence is 14 residues long. Germline values: CDR1 LGHNA, CDR2 YSLEER. The CDR3: CASSQESGWGTQYF. The CDR3 DNA sequence: TGCGCCAGCAGCCAAGAGTCGGGGTGGGGTACGCAGTATTTT.

This clonotype was seen at least ten times. The chain combines TRBV12-3 or TRBV12-4 with TRBJ2-2, with D tentatively TRBD1 or TRBD2 (5 bases each). V lost 10 bases and J 0 bases, leaving 21 bases between the germline ends. The CDR3 totals 17 residues. The CDR3 nucleotides are TGTGCCATAGGTACCGGGGCGGCCTTCGCGAACACCGGGGAGCTGTTTTTT. Translated, it gives CAIGTGAAFANTGELFF.

This clonotype showed up many times. J is TRBJ1-1 and V is TRBV11-2; a possible D gene is TRBD1 (5 bases). CDR3 length: 15 residues. Per the germline V gene, CDR1 is SGHAT and CDR2 is FQNNGV. V was pared by 0 bases and J by 1 base, with 9 bases between. CDR3 sequence reads: CASSLDPGRNTEAFF. CDR3 sequence (DNA): TGTGCCAGCAGCTTAGACCCGGGGCGGAACACTGAAGCTTTCTTT.